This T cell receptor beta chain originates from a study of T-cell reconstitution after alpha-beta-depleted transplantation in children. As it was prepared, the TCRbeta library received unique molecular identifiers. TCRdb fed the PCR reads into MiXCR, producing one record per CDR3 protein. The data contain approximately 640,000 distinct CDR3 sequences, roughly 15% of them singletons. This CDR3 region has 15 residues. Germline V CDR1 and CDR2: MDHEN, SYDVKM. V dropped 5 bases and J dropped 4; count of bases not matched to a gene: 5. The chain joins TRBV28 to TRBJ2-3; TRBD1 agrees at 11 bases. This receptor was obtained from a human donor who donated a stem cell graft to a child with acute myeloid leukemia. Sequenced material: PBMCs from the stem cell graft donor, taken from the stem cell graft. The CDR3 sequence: CASSGGGQGADTQYF. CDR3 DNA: TGTGCCAGCAGTGGTGGGGGACAGGGGGCAGATACGCAGTATTTT.